A selection of T cell receptor beta chains follows, all from one sample in a study of metastatic and nonmetastatic thyroid tumors. TCRdb reassembled clones from the PCR reads with MiXCR. The sample has about 38,000 clones, around half seen once; the top ten hold around 24%. Sequences were obtained from tumor tissue. The origin of the receptors is a male donor with papillary thyroid cancer or a benign thyroid nodule (not recorded which). Some clones in this sample may be carry-over from other donors' samples. CDR3s include the opening cysteine and the closing phenylalanine or tryptophan. Fields, in order: CDR3 length, V gene, J gene, CDR3 protein.

13	TRBV20-1	TRBJ2-1	CSARESSTTWGIF
13	TRBV12-5	TRBJ2-5	CASGLTGSETQYF
15	TRBV11-2	TRBJ2-3	CASSYGLGRTDTQYF
14	TRBV5-4	TRBJ2-7	CASSPRTGSYEQYF
16	TRBV9	TRBJ1-3	CASSARQGASGNTIYF
15	TRBV28	TRBJ1-1	CASSLWGNMNTEAFF
16	TRBV27	TRBJ2-2	CASSYTRGVPTGELFF
14	TRBV25-1	TRBJ2-7	CASRGGGSGSEQYF
13	TRBV30	TRBJ2-2	CAWSVPEVGELFF
13	TRBV6-1	TRBJ1-2	CATTAWGDYGYTF
17	TRBV7-8	TRBJ2-7	CASSLARARGGPYEQYF
12	TRBV7-3	TRBJ2-7	CASSSGGPEQYF
13	TRBV30	TRBJ1-2	CAWSLMTGQGYTF
14	TRBV20-1	TRBJ2-5	CSASLGGELETQYF
13	TRBV20-1	TRBJ1-1	CSAGRQLSTEAFF
13	TRBV18	TRBJ2-7	CASSPGSSYEQYF
16	TRBV6-1	TRBJ2-1	CASRTSSGSFFNEQFF
15	TRBV20-1	TRBJ1-2	CSAQKGGEGRHGYTF
14	TRBV6-1	TRBJ2-1	CASSPRHRDYEQFF
16	TRBV24-1	TRBJ2-2	CATSDLQVGFTGELFF
14	TRBV28	TRBJ1-2	CASSPMGENYGYTF
16	TRBV19	TRBJ2-2	CASSRGRRGGTGELFF
14	TRBV18	TRBJ1-1	CASSRQGFDTEAFF
13	TRBV5-4	TRBJ2-7	CASSLAGSYEQYF
14	TRBV19	TRBJ2-1	CASSPRSSYNEQFF
12	TRBV12-3/TRBV12-4	TRBJ2-1	CASSLGTALGFF
14	TRBV30	TRBJ1-6	CAWARQGNNSPLHF
16	TRBV20-1	TRBJ1-2	CSASLVEGVYGYGYTF
14	TRBV20-1	TRBJ1-2	CSATGRGENYGYTF
15	TRBV11-1	TRBJ2-1	CASSRGENPYNEQFF
17	TRBV9	TRBJ1-3	CASSVEDRPSSGNTIYF